This T cell receptor (beta chain) was obtained from a study of T cell changes during pregnancy in multiple sclerosis (dated by TCRdb to about 2019). At the level of the whole study: Changes in the T cell repertoire over the course of pregnancy were examined in this study in women with multiple sclerosis.

CDR1 and CDR2, looked up from the germline V gene (reference sequence), are MNHNY and SVGAGI. Here V drops 4 bases and J drops 8 bases, and the junction holds 5 bases not matched to any gene. Spanning cysteine to phenylalanine, the CDR3 consists of 14 amino acids. The sequence is cut down to CDR3 DNA, 42 bases in frame from base 1. Concerning this clone: Its antigen is not yet known. No base quality values were provided; no much bigger clone lies one nucleotide off.

Library preparation was by the immunoSEQ multiplex PCR assay. TCRdb's version of the immuneACCESS table is confined to in-frame rearrangements and falls short of the full clone set. An unresolved V gene accounts for under half of the shortfall where checked; the remainder is of unknown origin. The table for this sample lists around 62,000 clones; roughly 87% of them were counted only once. The top ten hold about 2.5% of the sample. The sequence came from a female donor with multiple sclerosis, enrolled in a pregnancy study. The specimen comprised peripheral blood, sampled in the first trimester of pregnancy. This sequence uses TRBV6-6 and TRBJ2-1; 10 bases in between match TRBD2. The DNA sequence follows: TGTGCCAGCAGTTCCAGCGGGGGGGCCGATGAGCAGTTCTTC. The resulting protein is CASSSSGGADEQFF.